This T cell receptor (beta chain) emerged from a study of blood T cell repertoires in COVID-19. Study-wide context: The cDNA or gDNA used as material had been derived from T cells, B-cell-depleted T cells, or PBMCs.

V was trimmed by 0 bases and J by 1 base, leaving 7 bases between them. CDR3 length: 15 amino acids. Germline V gene lookup returns CDR1 SGHRS and CDR2 YFSETQ. Assay used: immunoSEQ multiplex PCR; TCRdb lists only in-frame clones, some missing. This sample has under 200,000 clones; 88% occur once, and the top ten carry about 2.1%. This rearrangement joins TRBV5-1 to TRBJ2-2; D is perhaps TRBD2 (5 bases). The origin of this receptor is a man in his fifties who had recovered from COVID-19. The sample comprised peripheral blood. The CDR3 bases are TGCGCCAGCAGCTTGGTCCGGGGGAACACCGGGGAGCTGTTTTTT. Protein product: CASSLVRGNTGELFF.